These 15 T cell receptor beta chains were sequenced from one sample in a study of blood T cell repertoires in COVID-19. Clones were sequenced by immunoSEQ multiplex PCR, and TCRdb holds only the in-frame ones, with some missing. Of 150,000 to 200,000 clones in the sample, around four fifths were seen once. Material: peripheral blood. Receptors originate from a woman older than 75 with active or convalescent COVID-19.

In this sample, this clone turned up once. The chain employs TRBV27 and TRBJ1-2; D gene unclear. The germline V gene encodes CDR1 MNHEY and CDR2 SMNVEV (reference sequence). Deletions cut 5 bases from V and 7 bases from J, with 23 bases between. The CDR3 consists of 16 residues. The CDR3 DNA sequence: TGTGCCAGCAGTCCGATGGGAGGTAGACGGCGGGCTGGCTACACCTTC. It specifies CASSPMGGRRRAGYTF.

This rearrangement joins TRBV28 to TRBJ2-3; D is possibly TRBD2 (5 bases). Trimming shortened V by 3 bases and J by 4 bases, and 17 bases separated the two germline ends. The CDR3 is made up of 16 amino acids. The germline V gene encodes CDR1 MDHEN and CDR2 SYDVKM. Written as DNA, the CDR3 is TGTGCCAGCAGTTTTGCTGGGGAAGCGGTCGCAGATACGCAGTATTTT. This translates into CASSFAGEAVADTQYF.

This CDR3 is CASSQVDAGYTF. For the CDR3, the DNA is TGTGCCAGCAGCCAAGTAGATGCGGGCTACACCTTC. The chain carries TRBV3-1 (or the pseudogene TRBV3-2) and TRBJ1-2; D unclear. The germline V gene has CDR1 LGHDT and CDR2 YNNKEL (reference sequence). The V end lost 1 base, the J end lost 8 bases, and 8 bases lay between the germline ends. CDR3 size: 12 residues.

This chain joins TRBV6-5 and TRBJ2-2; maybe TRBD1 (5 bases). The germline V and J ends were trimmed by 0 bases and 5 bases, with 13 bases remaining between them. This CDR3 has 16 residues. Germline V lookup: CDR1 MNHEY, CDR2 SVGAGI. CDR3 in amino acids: CASSYSTRVKTGELFF. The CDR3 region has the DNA TGTGCCAGCAGTTACTCAACCAGGGTAAAAACCGGGGAGCTGTTTTTT.

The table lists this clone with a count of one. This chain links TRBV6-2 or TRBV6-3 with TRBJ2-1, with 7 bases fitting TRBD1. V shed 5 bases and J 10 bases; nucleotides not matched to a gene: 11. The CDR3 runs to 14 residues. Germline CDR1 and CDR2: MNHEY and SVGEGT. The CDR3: CASSIQTGMGEQFF. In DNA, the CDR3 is TGTGCCAGCAGTATCCAGACAGGGATGGGAGAGCAGTTCTTC.

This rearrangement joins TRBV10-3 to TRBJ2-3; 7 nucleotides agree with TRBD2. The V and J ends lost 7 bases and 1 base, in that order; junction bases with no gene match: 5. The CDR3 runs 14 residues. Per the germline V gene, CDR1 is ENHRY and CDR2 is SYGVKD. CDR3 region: CAINGGVGTDTQYF. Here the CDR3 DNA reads TGTGCCATCAATGGGGGGGTAGGCACAGATACGCAGTATTTT.

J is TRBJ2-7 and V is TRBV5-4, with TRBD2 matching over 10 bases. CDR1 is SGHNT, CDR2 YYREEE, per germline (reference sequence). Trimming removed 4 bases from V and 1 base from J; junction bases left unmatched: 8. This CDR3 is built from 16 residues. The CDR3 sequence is CASSPAGGHSSYEQYF. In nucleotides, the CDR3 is TGTGCCAGCAGCCCAGCGGGGGGGCACAGTTCCTACGAGCAGTACTTC.

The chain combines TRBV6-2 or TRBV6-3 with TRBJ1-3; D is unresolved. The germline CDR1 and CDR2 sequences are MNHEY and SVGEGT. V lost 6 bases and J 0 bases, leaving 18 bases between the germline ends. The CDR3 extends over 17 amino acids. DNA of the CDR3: TGTGCCAGCAGCCCTACAGCGGGATCGGTCTCTGGAAACACCATATATTTT. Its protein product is CASSPTAGSVSGNTIYF.

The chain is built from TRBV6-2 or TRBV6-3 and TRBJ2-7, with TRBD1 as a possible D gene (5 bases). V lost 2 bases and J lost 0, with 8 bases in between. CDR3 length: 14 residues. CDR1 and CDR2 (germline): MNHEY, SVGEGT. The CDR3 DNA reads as TGTGCCAGCAGTTACAGGGGCCTCTCCTACGAGCAGTACTTC. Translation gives CASSYRGLSYEQYF.

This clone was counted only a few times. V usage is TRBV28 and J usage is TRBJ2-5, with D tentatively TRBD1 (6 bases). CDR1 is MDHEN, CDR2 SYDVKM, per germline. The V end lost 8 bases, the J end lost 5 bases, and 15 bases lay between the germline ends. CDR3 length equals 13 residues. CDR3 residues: CASLQQGWETQYF. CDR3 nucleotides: TGTGCCAGCTTACAACAGGGCTGGGAGACCCAGTACTTC.

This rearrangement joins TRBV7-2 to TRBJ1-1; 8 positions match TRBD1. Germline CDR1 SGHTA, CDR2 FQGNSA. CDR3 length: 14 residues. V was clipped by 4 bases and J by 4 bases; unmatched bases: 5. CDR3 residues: CASSSGGAGTEAFF. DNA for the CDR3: TGTGCCAGCAGCTCAGGGGGCGCGGGCACTGAAGCTTTCTTT.

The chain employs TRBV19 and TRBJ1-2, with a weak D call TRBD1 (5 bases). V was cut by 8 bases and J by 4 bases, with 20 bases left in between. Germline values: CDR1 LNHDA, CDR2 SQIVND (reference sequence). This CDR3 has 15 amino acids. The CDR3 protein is CASRKGEKLSYGYTF. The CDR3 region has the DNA TGTGCCAGTCGGAAAGGGGAAAAACTCTCCTATGGCTACACCTTC. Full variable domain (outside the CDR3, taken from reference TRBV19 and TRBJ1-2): DGGITQSPKYLFRKEGQNVTLSCEQNLNHDAMYWYRQDPGQGLRLIYYSQIVNDFQKGDIAEGYSVSREKKESFPLTVTSAQKNPTAFYLCASRKGEKLSYGYTFGSGTRLTVV.

This CDR3 is CASSNSYEQYF. The CDR3 nucleotides are TGTGCCAGCAGTAATTCTTACGAGCAGTACTTC. V and J are TRBV14 and TRBJ2-7; D call uncertain. CDR1 and CDR2 (germline): SGHDN, FVKESK. This CDR3 spans 11 amino acids. With 6 bases removed from V and 4 bases from J, the gap between germline ends came to 7 bases.

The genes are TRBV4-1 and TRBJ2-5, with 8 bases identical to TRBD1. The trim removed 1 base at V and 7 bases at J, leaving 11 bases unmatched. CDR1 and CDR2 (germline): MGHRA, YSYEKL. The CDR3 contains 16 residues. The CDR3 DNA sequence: TGCGCCAGCAGCCAAGTTATCGCAGGGGGCCGTCGGACCCAGTACTTC. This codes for CASSQVIAGGRRTQYF.

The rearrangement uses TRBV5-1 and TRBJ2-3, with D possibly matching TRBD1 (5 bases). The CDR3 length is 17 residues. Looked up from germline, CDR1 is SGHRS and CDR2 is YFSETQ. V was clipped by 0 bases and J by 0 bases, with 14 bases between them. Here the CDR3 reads CASSLDRIELSTDTQYF. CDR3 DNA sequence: TGCGCCAGCAGCTTGGACAGGATAGAACTAAGCACAGATACGCAGTATTTT.